These T cell receptor beta chains were read from a single sample in a study of blood T cell repertoires in COVID-19. The method was immunoSEQ multiplex PCR; TCRdb's version includes in-frame clones alone and lacks a portion of them. Here the sample spans about 10,000 clones, about 89% being singletons. The material sequenced was peripheral blood. The receptor source for this set is a human donor in a cohort sampled during active COVID-19. The CDR3 runs from the conserved cysteine through the conserved F or W. D genes are given only for firm matches. The size of a clone is reported for some rows only, either as once, few or many, or as a class for expanded clones.

v_call	d_call	j_call	cdr3_length	clone_size	cdr3_aa	cdr3_nt
TRBV12-3/TRBV12-4	NA	TRBJ2-2	12	NA	CASSTATGELFF	TGTGCCAGCAGTACAGCCACCGGGGAGCTGTTTTTT
TRBV7-3	NA	TRBJ1-6	15	NA	CASSLRARGYSPLHF	TGTGCCAGCAGCTTAAGGGCTCGGGGGTATTCACCCCTCCACTTT
TRBV2	TRBD2	TRBJ2-3	15	NA	CASTPERGKAPTQYF	TGTGCCAGCACCCCCGAGCGGGGGAAAGCTCCTACGCAGTATTTT
TRBV7-2	TRBD2	TRBJ2-1	16	NA	CASSLIAGAFYNEQFF	TGTGCCAGCAGCTTAATAGCGGGGGCGTTCTACAATGAGCAGTTCTTC
TRBV6-5	NA	TRBJ1-1	14	NA	CASYRGQGVTEAFF	TGTGCCAGCTACAGAGGCCAAGGGGTCACTGAAGCTTTCTTT
TRBV10-3	NA	TRBJ2-5	12	NA	CAISDGEETQYF	TGTGCCATCAGTGACGGAGAAGAGACCCAGTACTTC
TRBV4-1	NA	TRBJ1-4	18	NA	CASSPRRQELSTNEKLFF	TGCGCCAGCAGCCCCCGAAGGCAGGAACTTTCAACTAATGAAAAACTGTTTTTT
TRBV7-3	NA	TRBJ1-2	13	NA	CASSATPSWGYTF	TGTGCCAGCAGCGCAACTCCAAGTTGGGGCTACACCTTC
TRBV29-1	NA	TRBJ1-1	11	NA	CSVALSTEAFF	TGCAGCGTTGCTCTGAGCACTGAAGCTTTCTTT
TRBV3-1/TRBV3-2	NA	TRBJ2-2	13	NA	CASSHLRIGELFF	TGTGCCAGCAGCCACCTGAGGATCGGGGAGCTGTTTTTT
TRBV7-8	NA	TRBJ2-1	17	NA	CASSPLTGLTLNNEQFF	TGTGCCAGCAGCCCCCTGACGGGACTCACACTAAACAATGAGCAGTTCTTC
TRBV24-1	TRBD1	TRBJ1-6	13	NA	CATRSTGDSPLHF	TGTGCCACCAGATCGACAGGGGATTCACCCCTCCACTTT
TRBV7-3	NA	TRBJ1-1	14	NA	CASSILGGNTEAFF	TGTGCCAGCAGCATCCTCGGGGGAAACACTGAAGCTTTCTTT
TRBV7-9	TRBD1	TRBJ2-3	15	NA	CASSPGQGSWDTQYF	TGTGCCAGCAGCCCGGGACAGGGGAGTTGGGATACGCAGTATTTT
TRBV7-9	NA	TRBJ2-7	13	NA	CASSLGRDYEQYF	TGTGCCAGCAGCTTAGGCAGGGACTACGAGCAGTACTTC
TRBV6-5	TRBD1	TRBJ1-5	14	NA	CASRWGQGDQPQHF	TGTGCCAGCAGATGGGGACAGGGGGATCAGCCCCAGCATTTT
TRBV5-1	NA	TRBJ2-7	13	few	CASSEGASYEQYF	TGCGCCAGCAGCGAGGGCGCCTCCTACGAGCAGTACTTC
TRBV9	NA	TRBJ1-1	15	NA	CASSVGEGMNTEAFF	TGTGCCAGCAGCGTAGGAGAGGGCATGAACACTGAAGCTTTCTTT
TRBV5-1	NA	TRBJ2-7	15	once	CASSLAGGTAYEQYF	TGCGCCAGCAGCTTGGCCGGGGGTACGGCCTACGAGCAGTACTTC
TRBV28	TRBD1	TRBJ2-7	15	NA	CASSFKGTGGYEQYF	TGTGCCAGCAGTTTTAAGGGGACAGGGGGCTACGAGCAGTACTTC
TRBV9	TRBD2	TRBJ2-3	15	NA	CASSVAGGIADTQYF	TGTGCCAGCAGCGTAGCGGGGGGGATCGCAGATACGCAGTATTTT
TRBV19	NA	TRBJ2-1	14	NA	CASSRGAAWNEQFF	TGTGCCAGTAGTCGCGGGGCCGCTTGGAATGAGCAGTTCTTC
TRBV5-5	NA	TRBJ2-5	12	NA	CASNQGGETQYF	TGTGCCAGCAACCAGGGGGGAGAGACCCAGTACTTC
TRBV6-1	NA	TRBJ2-3	16	NA	CASSERSRGITDTQYF	TGTGCCAGCAGTGAAAGGAGCAGGGGCATCACAGATACGCAGTATTTT
TRBV2	TRBD2	TRBJ2-7	17	once	CASSEGRLAGSSYEQYF	TGTGCCAGCAGTGAGGGTAGACTAGCGGGGAGCTCCTACGAGCAGTACTTC
TRBV5-1	TRBD2	TRBJ2-3	15	NA	CASSWRAGEMNTQYF	TGCGCCAGCAGCTGGCGGGCGGGGGAAATGAATACGCAGTATTTT
TRBV3-1/TRBV3-2	TRBD1	TRBJ2-7	14	NA	CASSLAGGAGKQYF	TGTGCCAGCAGTTTAGCAGGGGGCGCGGGGAAGCAGTACTTC
TRBV7-8	TRBD1	TRBJ1-1	15	NA	CASSPRTGSWTEAFF	TGTGCCAGCAGCCCCCGGACAGGGAGCTGGACTGAAGCTTTCTTT
TRBV6-1	NA	TRBJ2-6	15	NA	CASSEDSSGANVLTF	TGTGCCAGCAGTGAGGACAGCTCTGGGGCCAACGTCCTGACTTTC
TRBV9	TRBD2	TRBJ2-6	18	NA	CASSPEKRGVYGANVLTF	TGTGCCAGCAGCCCCGAGAAGCGGGGTGTATACGGGGCCAACGTCCTGACTTTC
TRBV6-2/TRBV6-3	NA	TRBJ2-3	16	NA	CASSYSSVEGTDTQYF	TGTGCCAGCAGTTACTCCTCCGTGGAGGGCACAGATACGCAGTATTTT
TRBV5-5	NA	TRBJ1-4	15	NA	CASSLGRGGNEKLFF	TGTGCCAGCAGCTTGGGAAGGGGGGGTAATGAAAAACTGTTTTTT
TRBV4-1	NA	TRBJ1-4	14	once	CASSISGQREKLFF	TGCGCCAGCAGCATATCCGGGCAGCGGGAAAAACTGTTTTTT
TRBV12-2	NA	TRBJ1-6	17	NA	CASRLAPRGTGSSPLHF	TGTGCAAGTCGCTTAGCCCCTCGAGGGACAGGGAGTTCACCCCTCCACTTT
TRBV19	NA	TRBJ1-4	15	NA	CASSIRRRGGEKLFF	TGTGCCAGTAGTATTCGTCGCAGGGGTGGTGAAAAACTGTTTTTT
TRBV5-1	NA	TRBJ1-2	12	few	CASRENNYGYTF	TGCGCCAGCAGGGAGAATAACTATGGCTACACCTTC
TRBV4-1	TRBD1	TRBJ1-5	16	NA	CASSQEDRGGNQPQHF	TGCGCCAGCAGCCAAGAGGACAGGGGGGGTAATCAGCCCCAGCATTTT
TRBV12-3/TRBV12-4	NA	TRBJ2-1	12	NA	CASSPLYNEQFF	TGTGCCAGCAGTCCTCTTTACAATGAGCAGTTCTTC
TRBV7-2	TRBD2	TRBJ2-3	16	NA	CASSLLAGRSTDTQYF	TGTGCCAGCAGCCTCTTAGCGGGGAGAAGCACAGATACGCAGTATTTT
TRBV19	TRBD1	TRBJ2-7	13	NA	CASSGDSSYEQYF	TGTGCCAGTAGCGGGGACAGCTCCTACGAGCAGTACTTC
TRBV2	NA	TRBJ2-7	14	once	CASRGAVSSYEQYF	TGTGCCAGCCGGGGAGCAGTGAGCTCCTACGAGCAGTACTTC
TRBV9	NA	TRBJ1-3	14	NA	CASTREGTGNTIYF	TGTGCCAGCACCAGGGAGGGTACTGGAAACACCATATATTTT
TRBV6-5	NA	TRBJ1-6	13	NA	CASSYTQGSPLHF	TGTGCCAGCAGTTACACACAGGGATCACCCCTCCACTTT
TRBV19	NA	TRBJ1-1	13	NA	CASSMRSGTEAFF	TGTGCCAGTAGTATGCGTTCCGGCACTGAAGCTTTCTTT
TRBV18	NA	TRBJ1-1	15	NA	CASSVGGGPNTEAFF	TGTGCCAGCTCGGTAGGGGGGGGTCCGAACACTGAAGCTTTCTTT
TRBV18	TRBD1	TRBJ1-1	15	NA	CASSPAGGFGTEAFF	TGTGCCAGCTCACCTGCAGGGGGGTTTGGTACTGAAGCTTTCTTT
TRBV27	NA	TRBJ2-5	13	NA	CASGIQTGETQYF	TGTGCCAGCGGGATACAAACAGGGGAGACCCAGTACTTC
TRBV24-1	NA	TRBJ2-2	17	NA	CATSDLPAGKDTGELFF	TGTGCCACCAGTGATTTGCCTGCAGGGAAGGACACCGGGGAGCTGTTTTTT
TRBV5-1	TRBD1	TRBJ1-4	14	NA	CASSQDRDVGKLFF	TGCGCCAGCAGCCAGGACAGGGATGTGGGAAAACTGTTTTTT